This T cell receptor beta chain was recorded in a study of shared clonotypes between healthy human individuals. TCRdb's table, derived via immunoSEQ multiplex PCR, lists solely in-frame clones and lacks some. In the table there are roughly 2,000,000 clones, just under 95% of which are singletons. CDR1 is LNHDA and CDR2 is SQIVND in the germline V gene (reference sequence). The CDR3 loop spans 14 amino acids. V was pared by 3 bases and J by 4 bases, with 10 bases between. Naive CD8 cells, CD45RO-negative and positively selected for CCR7, excluded terminally differentiated effector memory CD45RA+ cells.

This rearrangement joins TRBV19 to TRBJ1-5, with a weak D call TRBD1 (5 bases). What was sequenced was naive CD8+ T cells from PBMCs. The clonotype originates from a man between 18 and 29 years old in good health. Some clones in this sample may be carry-over from other donors' samples. CDR3 coding DNA: TGTGCCAGTAGTATGGCGGGGGTTAATCAGCCCCAGCATTTT. It encodes CASSMAGVNQPQHF.